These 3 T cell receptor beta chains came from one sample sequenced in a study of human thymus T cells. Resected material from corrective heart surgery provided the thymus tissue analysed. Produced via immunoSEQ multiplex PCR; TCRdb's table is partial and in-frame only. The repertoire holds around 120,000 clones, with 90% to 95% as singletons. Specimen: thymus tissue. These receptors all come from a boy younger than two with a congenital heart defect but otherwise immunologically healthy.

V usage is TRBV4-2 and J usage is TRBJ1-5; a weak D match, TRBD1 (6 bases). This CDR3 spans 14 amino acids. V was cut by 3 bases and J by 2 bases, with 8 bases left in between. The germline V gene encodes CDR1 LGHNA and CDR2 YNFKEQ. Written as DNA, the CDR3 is TGTGCCAGCAGCCAGAGACAGGGCAATCAGCCCCAGCATTTT. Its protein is CASSQRQGNQPQHF.

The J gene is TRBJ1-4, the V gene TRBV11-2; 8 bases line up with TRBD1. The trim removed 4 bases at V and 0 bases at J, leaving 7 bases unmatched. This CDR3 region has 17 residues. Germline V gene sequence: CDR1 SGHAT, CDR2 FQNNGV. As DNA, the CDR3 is TGTGCCAGCAGCTGGGACAGGTCCGAGGCAACTAATGAAAAACTGTTTTTT. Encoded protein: CASSWDRSEATNEKLFF.

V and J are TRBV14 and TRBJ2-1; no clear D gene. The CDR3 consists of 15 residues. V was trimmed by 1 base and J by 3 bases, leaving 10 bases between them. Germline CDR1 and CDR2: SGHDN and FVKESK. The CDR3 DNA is TGTGCCAGCAGCCAAGGGTCTTCCCGCTACAATGAGCAGTTCTTC. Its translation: CASSQGSSRYNEQFF.